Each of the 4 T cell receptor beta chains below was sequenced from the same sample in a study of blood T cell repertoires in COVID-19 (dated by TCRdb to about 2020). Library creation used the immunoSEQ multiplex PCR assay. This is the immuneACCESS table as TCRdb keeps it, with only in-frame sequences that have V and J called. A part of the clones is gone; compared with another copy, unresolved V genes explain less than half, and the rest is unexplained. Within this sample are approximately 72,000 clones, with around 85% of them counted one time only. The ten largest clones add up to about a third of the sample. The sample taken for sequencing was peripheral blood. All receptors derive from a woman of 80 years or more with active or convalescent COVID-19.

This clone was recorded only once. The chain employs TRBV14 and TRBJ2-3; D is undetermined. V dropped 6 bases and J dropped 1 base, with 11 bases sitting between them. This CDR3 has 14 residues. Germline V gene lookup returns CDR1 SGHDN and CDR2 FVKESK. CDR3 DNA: TGTGCCAGCAGTCGAGACTGGGGCACAGATACGCAGTATTTT. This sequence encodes CASSRDWGTDTQYF.

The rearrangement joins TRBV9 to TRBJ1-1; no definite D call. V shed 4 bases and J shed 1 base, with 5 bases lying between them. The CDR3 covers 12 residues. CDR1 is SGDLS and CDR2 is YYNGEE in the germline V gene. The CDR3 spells CASSLPNTEAFF. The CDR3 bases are TGTGCCAGCAGCCTTCCGAACACTGAAGCTTTCTTT.

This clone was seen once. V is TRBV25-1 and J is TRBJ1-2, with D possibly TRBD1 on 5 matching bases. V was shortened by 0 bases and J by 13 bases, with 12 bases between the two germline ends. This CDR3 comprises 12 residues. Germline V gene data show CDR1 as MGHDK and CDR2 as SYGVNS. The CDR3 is CASSEYRQGPTF. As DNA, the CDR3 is TGTGCCAGCAGTGAATATCGGCAGGGCCCCACCTTC.

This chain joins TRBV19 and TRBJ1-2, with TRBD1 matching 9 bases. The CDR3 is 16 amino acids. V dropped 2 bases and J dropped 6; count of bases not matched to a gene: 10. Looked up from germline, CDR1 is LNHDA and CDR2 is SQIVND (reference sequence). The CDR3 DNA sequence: TGTGCCAGTAGTATATCCATCGGGACAGGGATTCATGGCTACACCTTC. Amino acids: CASSISIGTGIHGYTF.